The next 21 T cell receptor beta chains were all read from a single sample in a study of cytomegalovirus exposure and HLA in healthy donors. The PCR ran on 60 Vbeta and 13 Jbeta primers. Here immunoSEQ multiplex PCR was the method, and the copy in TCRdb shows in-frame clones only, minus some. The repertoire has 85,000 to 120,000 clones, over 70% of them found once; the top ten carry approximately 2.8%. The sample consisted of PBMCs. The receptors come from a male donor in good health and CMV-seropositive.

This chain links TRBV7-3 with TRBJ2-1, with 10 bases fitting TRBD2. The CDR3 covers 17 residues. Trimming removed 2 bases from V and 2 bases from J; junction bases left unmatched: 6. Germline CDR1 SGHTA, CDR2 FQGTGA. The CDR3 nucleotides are TGTGCCAGCAGCTTAGCTTCTGGGACTAGCGCCTACAATGAGCAGTTCTTC. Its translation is CASSLASGTSAYNEQFF.

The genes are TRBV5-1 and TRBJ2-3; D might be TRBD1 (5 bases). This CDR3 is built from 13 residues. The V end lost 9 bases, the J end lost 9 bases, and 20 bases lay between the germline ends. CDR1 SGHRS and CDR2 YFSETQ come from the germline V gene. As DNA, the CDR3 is TGCGCCACCTCCTCGCCAGGGATTGGAACGCAGTATTTT. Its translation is CATSSPGIGTQYF.

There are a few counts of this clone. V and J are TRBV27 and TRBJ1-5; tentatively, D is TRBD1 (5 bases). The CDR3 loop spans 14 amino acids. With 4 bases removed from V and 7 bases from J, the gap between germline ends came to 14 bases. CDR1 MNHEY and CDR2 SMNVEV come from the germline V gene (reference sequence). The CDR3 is CASSSGASRQPQHF. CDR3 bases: TGTGCCAGCAGTTCTGGGGCTTCGAGGCAGCCCCAGCATTTT.

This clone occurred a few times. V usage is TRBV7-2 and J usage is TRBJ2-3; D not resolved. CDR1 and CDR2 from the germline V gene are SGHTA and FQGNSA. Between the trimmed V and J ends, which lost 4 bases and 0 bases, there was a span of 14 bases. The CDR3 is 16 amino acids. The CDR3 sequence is CASSSYRRSSTDTQYF. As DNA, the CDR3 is TGTGCCAGCAGCTCGTACAGAAGATCTAGCACAGATACGCAGTATTTT.

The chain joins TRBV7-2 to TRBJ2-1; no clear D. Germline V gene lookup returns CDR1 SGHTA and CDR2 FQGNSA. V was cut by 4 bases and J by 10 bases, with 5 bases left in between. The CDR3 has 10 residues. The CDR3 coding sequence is TGTGCCAGCAGCTCCCAGGAGCAGTTCTTC. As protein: CASSSQEQFF. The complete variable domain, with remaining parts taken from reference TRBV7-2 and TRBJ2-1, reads GAGVSQSPSNKVTEKGKDVELRCDPISGHTALYWYRQSLGQGLEFLIYFQGNSAPDKSGLPSDRFSAERTGGSVSTLTIQRTQQEDSAVYLCASSSQEQFFGPGTRLTVL.

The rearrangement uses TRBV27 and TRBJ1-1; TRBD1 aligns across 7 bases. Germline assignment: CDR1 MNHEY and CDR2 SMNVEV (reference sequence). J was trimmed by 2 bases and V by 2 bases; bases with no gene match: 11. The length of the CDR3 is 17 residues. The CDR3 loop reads CASSLRFGTDTNTEAFF. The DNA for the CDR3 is TGTGCCAGCAGTTTACGGTTCGGGACAGACACAAACACTGAAGCTTTCTTT.

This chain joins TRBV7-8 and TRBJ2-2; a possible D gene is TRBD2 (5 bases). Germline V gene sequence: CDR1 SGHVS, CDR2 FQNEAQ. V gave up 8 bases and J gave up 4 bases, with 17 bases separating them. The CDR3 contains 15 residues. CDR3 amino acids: CASWNSGWGTGELFF. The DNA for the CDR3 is TGTGCCAGCTGGAACAGCGGTTGGGGCACCGGGGAGCTGTTTTTT.

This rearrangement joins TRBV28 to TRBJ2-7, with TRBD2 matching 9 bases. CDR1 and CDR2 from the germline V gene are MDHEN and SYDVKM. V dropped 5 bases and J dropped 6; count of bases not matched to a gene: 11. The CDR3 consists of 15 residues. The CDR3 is CASSLAGGRAGEQYF. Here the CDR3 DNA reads TGTGCCAGCAGTCTTGCGGGCGGGAGGGCGGGCGAGCAGTACTTC.

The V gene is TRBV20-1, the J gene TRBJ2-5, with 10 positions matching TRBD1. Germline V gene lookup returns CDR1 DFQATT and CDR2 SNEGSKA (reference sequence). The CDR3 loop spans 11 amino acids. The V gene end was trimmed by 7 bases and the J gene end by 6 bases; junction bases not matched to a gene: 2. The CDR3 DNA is TGCAGTGGGGACAGGGGAAAGACCCAGTACTTC. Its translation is CSGDRGKTQYF.

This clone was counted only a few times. CDR3 DNA sequence: TGTGCCAGCAGCTCCACTGGTGCAGGGAAGAACACTGAAGCTTTCTTT. Its translation: CASSSTGAGKNTEAFF. V is TRBV11-3 and J is TRBJ1-1; TRBD1 is a possible D gene (5 bases). The CDR3 extends over 16 amino acids. With 4 bases removed from V and 1 base from J, the gap between germline ends came to 16 bases. CDR1 SGHNT and CDR2 YENEEA come from the germline V gene.

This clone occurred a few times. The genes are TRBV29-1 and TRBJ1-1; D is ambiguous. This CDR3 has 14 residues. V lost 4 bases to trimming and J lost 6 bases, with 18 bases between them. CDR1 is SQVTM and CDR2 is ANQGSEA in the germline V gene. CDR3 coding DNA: TGCAGCGTTGTCGGCGGGGTCGTTAAATCTGAAGCTTTCTTT. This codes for CSVVGGVVKSEAFF.

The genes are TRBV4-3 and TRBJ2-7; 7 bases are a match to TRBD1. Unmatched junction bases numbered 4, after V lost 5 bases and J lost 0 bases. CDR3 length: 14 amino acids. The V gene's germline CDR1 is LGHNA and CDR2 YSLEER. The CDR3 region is CASSSRTGSYEQYF. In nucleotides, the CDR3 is TGCGCCAGCAGCTCCCGGACAGGCTCCTACGAGCAGTACTTC.

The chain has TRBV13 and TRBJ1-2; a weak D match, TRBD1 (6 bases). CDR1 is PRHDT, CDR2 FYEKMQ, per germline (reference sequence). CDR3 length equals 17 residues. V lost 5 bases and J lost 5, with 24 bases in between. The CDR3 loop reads CASSPRTGHLDLYGYTF. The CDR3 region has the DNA TGTGCCAGCAGCCCACGGACGGGACACCTCGACTTATATGGCTACACCTTC.

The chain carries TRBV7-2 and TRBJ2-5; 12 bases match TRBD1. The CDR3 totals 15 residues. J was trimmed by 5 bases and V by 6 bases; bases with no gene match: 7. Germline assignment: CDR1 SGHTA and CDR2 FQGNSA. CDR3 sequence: CASRPGTGGWETQYF. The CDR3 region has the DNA TGTGCCAGCAGACCCGGGACAGGGGGCTGGGAGACCCAGTACTTC.

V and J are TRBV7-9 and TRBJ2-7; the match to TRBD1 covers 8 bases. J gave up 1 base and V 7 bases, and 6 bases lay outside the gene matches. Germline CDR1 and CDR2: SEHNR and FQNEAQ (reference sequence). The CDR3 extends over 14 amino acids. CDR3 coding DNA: TGTGCCAGCAACAGGGGGACGGGTTCCTACGAGCAGTACTTC. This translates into CASNRGTGSYEQYF.

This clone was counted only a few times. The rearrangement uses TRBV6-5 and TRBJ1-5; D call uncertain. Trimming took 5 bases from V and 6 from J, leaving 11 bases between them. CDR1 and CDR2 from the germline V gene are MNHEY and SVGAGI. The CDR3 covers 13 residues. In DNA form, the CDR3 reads TGTGCCAGCAGTCTACCCCCGGGTCAGCCCCAGCATTTT. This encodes CASSLPPGQPQHF.

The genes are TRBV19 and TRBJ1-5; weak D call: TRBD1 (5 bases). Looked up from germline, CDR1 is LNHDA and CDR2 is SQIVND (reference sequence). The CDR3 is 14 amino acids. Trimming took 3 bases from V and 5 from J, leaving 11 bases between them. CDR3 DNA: TGTGCCAGTAGTATCACAGGAACTTATCAGCCCCAGCATTTT. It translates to CASSITGTYQPQHF.

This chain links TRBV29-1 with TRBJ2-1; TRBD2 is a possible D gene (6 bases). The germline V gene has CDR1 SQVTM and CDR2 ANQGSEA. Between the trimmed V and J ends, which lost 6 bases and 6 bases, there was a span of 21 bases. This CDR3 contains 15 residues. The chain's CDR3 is CSVKGGPETLNEQFF. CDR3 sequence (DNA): TGCAGCGTGAAAGGAGGGCCCGAGACTCTCAATGAGCAGTTCTTC.

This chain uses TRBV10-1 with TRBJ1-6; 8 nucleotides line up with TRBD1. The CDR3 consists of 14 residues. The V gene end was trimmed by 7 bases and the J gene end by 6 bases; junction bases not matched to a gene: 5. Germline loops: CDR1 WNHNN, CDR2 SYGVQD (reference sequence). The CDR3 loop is CASMDRASNSPLHF. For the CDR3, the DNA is TGCGCCAGCATGGACAGGGCGAGTAATTCACCCCTCCACTTT.

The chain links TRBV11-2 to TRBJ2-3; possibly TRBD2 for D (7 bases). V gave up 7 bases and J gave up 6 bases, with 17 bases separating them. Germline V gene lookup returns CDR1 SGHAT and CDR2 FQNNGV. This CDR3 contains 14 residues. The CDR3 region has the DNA TGTGCCAGCACCCGGGGGGCTAGCGGTGATACGCAGTATTTT. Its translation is CASTRGASGDTQYF.

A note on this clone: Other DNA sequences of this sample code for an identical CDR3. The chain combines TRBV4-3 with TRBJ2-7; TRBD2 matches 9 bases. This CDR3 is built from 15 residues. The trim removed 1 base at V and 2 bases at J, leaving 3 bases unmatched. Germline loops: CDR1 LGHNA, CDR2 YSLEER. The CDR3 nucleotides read TGCGCCAGCAGCCAAGCTCTAGCGGGACCCTACGAGCAGTACTTC. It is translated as CASSQALAGPYEQYF.